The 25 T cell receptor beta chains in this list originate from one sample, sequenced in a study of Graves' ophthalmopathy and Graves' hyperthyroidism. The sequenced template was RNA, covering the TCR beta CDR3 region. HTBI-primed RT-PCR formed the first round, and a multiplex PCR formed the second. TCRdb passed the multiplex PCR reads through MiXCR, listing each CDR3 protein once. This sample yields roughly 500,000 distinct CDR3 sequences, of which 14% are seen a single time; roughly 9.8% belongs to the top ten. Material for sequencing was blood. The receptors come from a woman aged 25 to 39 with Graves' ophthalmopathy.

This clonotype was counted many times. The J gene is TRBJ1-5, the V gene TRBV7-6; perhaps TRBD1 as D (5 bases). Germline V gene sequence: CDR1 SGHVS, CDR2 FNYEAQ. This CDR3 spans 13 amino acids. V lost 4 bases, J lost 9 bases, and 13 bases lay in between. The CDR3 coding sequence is TGTGCCAGCAGCTCCGGGGCCCAGTCGCCCCAGCATTTT. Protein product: CASSSGAQSPQHF.

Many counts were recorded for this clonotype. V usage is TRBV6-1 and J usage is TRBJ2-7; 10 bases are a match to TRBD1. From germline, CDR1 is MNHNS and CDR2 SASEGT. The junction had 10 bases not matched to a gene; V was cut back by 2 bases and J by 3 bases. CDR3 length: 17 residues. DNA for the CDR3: TGTGCCAGCAGTGAAAGTAGAGGGACAGGGGCCCTCTACGAGCAGTACTTC. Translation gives CASSESRGTGALYEQYF.

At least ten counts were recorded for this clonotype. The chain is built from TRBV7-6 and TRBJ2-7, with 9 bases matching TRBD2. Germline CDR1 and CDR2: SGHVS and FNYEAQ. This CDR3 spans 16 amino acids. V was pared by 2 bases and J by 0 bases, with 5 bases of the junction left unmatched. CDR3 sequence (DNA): TGTGCCAGCAGCTTACTTGTTAGCGGGAGCTCCTACGAGCAGTACTTC. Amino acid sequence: CASSLLVSGSSYEQYF.

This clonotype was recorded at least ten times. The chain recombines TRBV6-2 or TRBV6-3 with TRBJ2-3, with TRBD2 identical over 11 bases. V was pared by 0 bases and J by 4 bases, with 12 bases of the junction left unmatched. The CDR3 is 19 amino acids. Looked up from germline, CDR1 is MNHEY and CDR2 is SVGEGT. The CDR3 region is CASSYSIGLAGGGADTQYF. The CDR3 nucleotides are TGTGCCAGCAGTTACTCGATTGGCCTAGCGGGAGGAGGCGCAGATACGCAGTATTTT.

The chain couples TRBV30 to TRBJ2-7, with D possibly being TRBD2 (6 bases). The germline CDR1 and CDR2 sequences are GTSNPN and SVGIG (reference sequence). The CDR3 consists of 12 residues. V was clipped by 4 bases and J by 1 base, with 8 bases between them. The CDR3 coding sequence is TGTGCCTGGATCGGGGGTTCCTACGAGCAGTACTTC. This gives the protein CAWIGGSYEQYF.

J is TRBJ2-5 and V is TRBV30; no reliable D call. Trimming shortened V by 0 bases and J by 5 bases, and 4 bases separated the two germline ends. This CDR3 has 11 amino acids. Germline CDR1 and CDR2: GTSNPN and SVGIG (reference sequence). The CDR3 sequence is CAWSVYETQYF. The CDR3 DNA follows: TGTGCCTGGAGTGTATACGAGACCCAGTACTTC. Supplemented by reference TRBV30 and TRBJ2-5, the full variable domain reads SQTIHQWPATLVQPVGSPLSLECTVEGTSNPNLYWYRQAAGRGLQLLFYSVGIGQISSEVPQNLSASRPQDRQFILSSKKLLLSDSGFYLCAWSVYETQYFGPGTRLLVL.

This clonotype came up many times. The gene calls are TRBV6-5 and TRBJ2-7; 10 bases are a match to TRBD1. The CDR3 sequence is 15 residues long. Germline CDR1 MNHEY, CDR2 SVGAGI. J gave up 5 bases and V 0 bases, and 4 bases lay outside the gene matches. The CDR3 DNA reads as TGTGCCAGCAGTTACTCCGGGACAGGGGTAAACGAGCAGTACTTC. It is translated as CASSYSGTGVNEQYF.

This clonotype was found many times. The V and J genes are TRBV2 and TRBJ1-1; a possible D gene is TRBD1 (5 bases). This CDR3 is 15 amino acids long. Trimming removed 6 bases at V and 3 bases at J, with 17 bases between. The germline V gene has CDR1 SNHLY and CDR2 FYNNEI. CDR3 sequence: CASRRTGPGYTEAFF. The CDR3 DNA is TGTGCCAGCAGACGTACGGGGCCGGGATACACTGAAGCTTTCTTT.

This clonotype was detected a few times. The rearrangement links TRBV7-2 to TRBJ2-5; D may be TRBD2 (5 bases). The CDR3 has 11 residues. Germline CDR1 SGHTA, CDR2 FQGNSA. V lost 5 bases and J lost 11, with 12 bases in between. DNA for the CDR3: TGTGCCAGCAGCGAAAATCTAGCACAGTACTTC. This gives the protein CASSENLAQYF.

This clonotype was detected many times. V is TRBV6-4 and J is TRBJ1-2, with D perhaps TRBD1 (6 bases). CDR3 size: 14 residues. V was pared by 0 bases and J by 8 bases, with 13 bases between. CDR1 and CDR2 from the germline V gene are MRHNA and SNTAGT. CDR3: CASSDSFGRGGYTF. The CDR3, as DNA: TGTGCCAGCAGTGACTCGTTTGGCAGGGGAGGCTACACCTTC.

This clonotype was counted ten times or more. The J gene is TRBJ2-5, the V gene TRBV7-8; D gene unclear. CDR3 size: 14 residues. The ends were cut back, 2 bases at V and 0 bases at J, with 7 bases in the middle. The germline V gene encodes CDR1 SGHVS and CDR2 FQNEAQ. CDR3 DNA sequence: TGTGCCAGCAGCTTAAATGGCCACCAAGAGACCCAGTACTTC. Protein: CASSLNGHQETQYF.

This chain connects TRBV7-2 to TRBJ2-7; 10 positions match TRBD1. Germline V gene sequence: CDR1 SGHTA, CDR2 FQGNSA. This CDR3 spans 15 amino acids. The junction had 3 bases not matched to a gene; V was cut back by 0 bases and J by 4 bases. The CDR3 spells CASSLAGDRGYEQYF. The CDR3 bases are TGTGCCAGCAGCTTAGCGGGGGACAGGGGATACGAGCAGTACTTC. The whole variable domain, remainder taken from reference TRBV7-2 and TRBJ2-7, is GAGVSQSPSNKVTEKGKDVELRCDPISGHTALYWYRQSLGQGLEFLIYFQGNSAPDKSGLPSDRFSAERTGGSVSTLTIQRTQQEDSAVYLCASSLAGDRGYEQYFGPGTRLTVT.

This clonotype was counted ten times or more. The CDR3 DNA follows: TGCAGTGCTCGGACAGGGGGAAATGTCAATCAGCCCCAGCATTTT. It yields the protein CSARTGGNVNQPQHF. The V and J genes are TRBV20-1 and TRBJ1-5; 10 bases are a match to TRBD1. Germline-derived CDR1 and CDR2 are DFQATT and SNEGSKA (reference sequence). Trimming removed 5 bases from V and 3 bases from J; junction bases left unmatched: 7. This CDR3 is built from 15 residues.

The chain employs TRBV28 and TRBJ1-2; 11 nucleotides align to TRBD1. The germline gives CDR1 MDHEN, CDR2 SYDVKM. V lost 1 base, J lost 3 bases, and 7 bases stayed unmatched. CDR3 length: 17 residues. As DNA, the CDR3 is TGTGCCAGCAGTTTATTGCCCGGACAGGGGGCTTACTATGGCTACACCTTC. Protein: CASSLLPGQGAYYGYTF.

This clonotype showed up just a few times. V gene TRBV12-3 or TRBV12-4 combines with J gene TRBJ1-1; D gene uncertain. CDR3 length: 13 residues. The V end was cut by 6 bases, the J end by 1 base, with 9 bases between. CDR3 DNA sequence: TGTGCCAGCAGCGGCGTTAGGAACACTGAAGCTTTCTTT. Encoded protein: CASSGVRNTEAFF.

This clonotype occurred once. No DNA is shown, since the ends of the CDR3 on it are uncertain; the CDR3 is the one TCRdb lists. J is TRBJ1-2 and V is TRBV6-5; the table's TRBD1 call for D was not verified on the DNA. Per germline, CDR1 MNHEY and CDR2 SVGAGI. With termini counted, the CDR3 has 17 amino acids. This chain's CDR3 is CASILGGTGITYYGYTF.

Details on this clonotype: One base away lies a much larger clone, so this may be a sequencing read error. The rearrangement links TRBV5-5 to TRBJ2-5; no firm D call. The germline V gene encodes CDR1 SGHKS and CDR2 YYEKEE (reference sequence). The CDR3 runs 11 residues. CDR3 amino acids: CAGSSGQTQYF. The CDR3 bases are TGTGCCGGCAGCTCCGGGCAGACCCAGTACTTC.

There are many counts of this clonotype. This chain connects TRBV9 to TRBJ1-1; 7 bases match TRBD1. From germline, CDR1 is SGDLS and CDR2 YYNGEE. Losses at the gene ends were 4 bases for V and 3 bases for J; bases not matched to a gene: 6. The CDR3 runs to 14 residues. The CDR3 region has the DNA TGTGCCAGCAGCCTCCGGGACAGTTACACTGAAGCTTTCTTT. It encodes CASSLRDSYTEAFF.

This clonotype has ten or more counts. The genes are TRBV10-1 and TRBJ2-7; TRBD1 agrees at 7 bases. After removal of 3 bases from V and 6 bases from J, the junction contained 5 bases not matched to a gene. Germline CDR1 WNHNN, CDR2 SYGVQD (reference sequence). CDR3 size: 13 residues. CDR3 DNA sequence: TGCGCCAGCAGTGACTACAGGGACAGCGAGCAGTACTTC. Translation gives CASSDYRDSEQYF.

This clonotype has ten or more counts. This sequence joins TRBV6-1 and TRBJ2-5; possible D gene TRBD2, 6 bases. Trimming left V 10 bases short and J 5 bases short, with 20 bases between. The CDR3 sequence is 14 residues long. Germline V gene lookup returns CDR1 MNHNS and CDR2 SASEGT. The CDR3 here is CATWRGNNQETQYF. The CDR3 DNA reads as TGTGCCACTTGGCGGGGAAATAATCAGGAGACCCAGTACTTC.

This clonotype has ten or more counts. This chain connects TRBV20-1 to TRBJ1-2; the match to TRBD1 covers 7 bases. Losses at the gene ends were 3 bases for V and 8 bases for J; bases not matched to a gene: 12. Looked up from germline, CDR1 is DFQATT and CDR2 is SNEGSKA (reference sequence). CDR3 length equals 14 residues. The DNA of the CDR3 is TGCAGTGCTAGGCGACAGGGACGCCAGCGGGGCTACACCTTC. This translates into CSARRQGRQRGYTF.

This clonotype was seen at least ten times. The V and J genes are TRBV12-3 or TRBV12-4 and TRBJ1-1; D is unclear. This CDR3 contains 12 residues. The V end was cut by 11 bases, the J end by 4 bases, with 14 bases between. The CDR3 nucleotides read TGTGCCTGTAGAGAATGGGCCACTGAAGCTTTCTTT. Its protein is CACREWATEAFF.

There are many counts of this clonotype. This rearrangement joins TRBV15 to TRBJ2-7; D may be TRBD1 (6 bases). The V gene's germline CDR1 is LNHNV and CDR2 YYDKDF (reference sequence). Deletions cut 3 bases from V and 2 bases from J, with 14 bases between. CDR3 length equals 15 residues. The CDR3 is CATSRSDSQTYEQYF. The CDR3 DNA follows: TGTGCCACCAGCAGGTCGGACAGCCAAACCTACGAGCAGTACTTC.

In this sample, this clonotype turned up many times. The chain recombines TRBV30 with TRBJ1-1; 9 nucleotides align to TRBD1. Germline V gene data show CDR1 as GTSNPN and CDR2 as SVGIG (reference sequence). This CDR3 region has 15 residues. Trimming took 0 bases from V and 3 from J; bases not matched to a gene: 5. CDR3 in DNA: TGTGCCTGGAGTGTACGGACAGGGGCGGACACTGAAGCTTTCTTT. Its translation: CAWSVRTGADTEAFF.

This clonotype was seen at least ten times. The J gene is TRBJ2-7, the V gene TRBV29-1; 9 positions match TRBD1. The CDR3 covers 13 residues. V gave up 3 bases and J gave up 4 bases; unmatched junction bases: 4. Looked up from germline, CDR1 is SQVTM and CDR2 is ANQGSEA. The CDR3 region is CSVEADRGYEQYF. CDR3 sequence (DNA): TGCAGCGTTGAGGCGGACAGGGGATACGAGCAGTACTTC.